The T cell receptor (beta chain) described here comes from a study of radiation and T cells in renal cell carcinoma (dated by TCRdb to 2018 to 2020). Looking at the study overall: TCR beta sequencing covered 50 to 55 samples in total, comprising around 25 tumors and 27 peripheral blood samples. The last blood draw occurred 4 weeks after radiation, at the same time as nephrectomy. Across all 53 samples, 3.8 million or so unique CDR3 nucleotide sequences encoding 2,658,974 unique CDR3 amino acid sequences were identified. Summary of the overall study and its limitations: Effects of radiation dose or scheduling on the TCR repertoire could not be addressed with the single-armed trial design. In blood, the top tumor clonotypes increased from baseline to 2 weeks after radiation and then shrank by 4 weeks, which suggests a temporary expansion of tumor-resident clones. No pretreatment tumor biopsies were available, so the baseline intratumoral presence of clonotypes could not be determined. Blood repertoire dynamics were not followed beyond 4 weeks after treatment.

Of note for this clone: Its antigen has not been determined. Per-base quality was not reported, and no clone a single base away is much larger than it.

The germline V and J ends show losses of 0 bases and 6 bases respectively, and no gene match explains 5 bases of the junction. The CDR3 spans 15 residues, from the cysteine through the phenylalanine. Only the CDR3 portion is preserved as DNA: 45 bases, with reading frame beginning at the first base. From a lookup of the germline V gene (reference sequence), CDR1 and CDR2 are LNHDA and SQIVND. TCR beta libraries were generated from genomic DNA with the immunoSEQ kit, following the manufacturer's recommendations. To prepare libraries, a first multiplex PCR with proprietary primers was run, followed by a second PCR that added unique barcodes, and a bead cleanup was done after each round. Each sample batch included a kit-provided positive control reaction and a negative control reaction. The final libraries were assessed on an Agilent 4200 TapeStation D1000 ScreenTape, pooled by volume, and quantified by qPCR. Sequencing was performed on an Illumina NextSeq500 with a MidOutput 150-cycle cartridge, and 156 Read1 and 15 Index1 cycles were run with kit custom primers. The pooled library was loaded at roughly 1 pM, and about 20% PhiX control was spiked in. Per the original workflow: Vendor-processed data were analyzed in R, and a clonotype was defined as all T cells sharing the same CDR3 nucleotide sequence. In the clone abundance analyses, frequencies in each sample were normalized to that sample's 10,000 most abundant clones. Public T cell clones, which averaged fewer than five per sample, were excluded before analysis. A difference in abundance of at least 32-fold between compartments was used to define tumor-enriched and baseline blood-enriched clonotypes. Clonotypes expanded or contracted between blood time points were identified with a beta-binomial differential abundance model. Tumor-blood repertoire similarity was measured with the Baroni-Urbani and Buser coefficient, and group comparisons used two-tailed Wilcoxon tests in R. TCRdb's version of the immuneACCESS table is confined to in-frame rearrangements and falls short of the full clone set. An unresolved V gene accounts for under half of the shortfall where checked; the remainder is of unknown origin. The V and J calls and clone size are taken from that table; D and trimming were inferred from the DNA. The sample records 97,000 or so clones, 65% to 90% of which are singletons. The ten largest clones capture approximately 7.2% of the sample.

The time point label here, explained by the study, means: blood 4 weeks post-SBRT, at nephrectomy. What the treatment or condition label conveys for this sample: 15 Gy SBRT to primary tumor, nephrectomy 4 weeks later. Samples were obtained from a clinical trial, in which 15 Gy stereotactic body radiation therapy was delivered to primary renal cell carcinomas and nephrectomy was performed 4 weeks later. To track tumor-enriched clonotypes, serial peripheral blood was sampled from radiation-treated patients at baseline and at 2 weeks and 4 weeks after SBRT. Every patient's renal cell carcinoma showed clear cell pathology. Genomic DNA for TCR sequencing was prepared using the QIAamp DNA Blood Mini Kit (Qiagen). Samples were included in the analyses only if all quality control checks were passed.

This receptor was taken from a man aged 60-69 years with renal cell carcinoma. The rearranged chain carries TRBV19 and TRBJ2-1; 7 of the junction bases match TRBD2. This specimen was blood, taken from a patient whose treatment included radiotherapy and nephrectomy. The nucleotide sequence reads TGTGCCAGTAGTATAGATCCGACTAGCTCCAATGAGCAGTTCTTC. This gives the protein CASSIDPTSSNEQFF.